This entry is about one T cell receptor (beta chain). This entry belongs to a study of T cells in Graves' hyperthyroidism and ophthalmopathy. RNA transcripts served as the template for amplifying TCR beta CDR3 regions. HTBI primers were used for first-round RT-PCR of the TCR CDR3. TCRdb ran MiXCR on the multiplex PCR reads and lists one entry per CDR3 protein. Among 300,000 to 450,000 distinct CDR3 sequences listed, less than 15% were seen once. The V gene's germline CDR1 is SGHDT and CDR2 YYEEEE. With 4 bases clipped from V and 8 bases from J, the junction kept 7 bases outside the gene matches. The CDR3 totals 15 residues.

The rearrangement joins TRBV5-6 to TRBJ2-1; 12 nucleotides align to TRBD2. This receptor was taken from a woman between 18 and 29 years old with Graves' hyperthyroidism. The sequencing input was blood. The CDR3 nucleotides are TGTGCCAGCAGCCCAGGACTAGCGGGATCGGATGAGCAGTTCTTC. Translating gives CASSPGLAGSDEQFF. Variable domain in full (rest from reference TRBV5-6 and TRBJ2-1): DAGVTQSPTHLIKTRGQQVTLRCSPKSGHDTVSWYQQALGQGPQFIFQYYEEEERQRGNFPDRFSGHQFPNYSSELNVNALLLGDSALYLCASSPGLAGSDEQFFGPGTRLTVL.